This TCR beta chain appears in the sequencing data of a study of regulatory T cells in long-lasting Graves disease. Germline CDR1 SGHTA, CDR2 FQGNSA. The V and J ends lost 2 bases and 0 bases respectively, with 13 bases between them. The CDR3 runs to 16 residues. Time point meaning: newly diagnosed GD, antithyroid drugs for less than 3 months. PBMC-derived RNA was used for the TCR library. Arm-PCR of CDR3 regions with iRepertoire HTBI primers generated TCR beta libraries. Via MiXCR, TCRdb re-called the multiplex PCR reads, giving one row per CDR3 protein. The sample comprises approximately 490,000 distinct CDR3 sequences, roughly 16% of which are singletons, and 12% rests with the top ten. These records were also assigned to another study, of T cells in Graves' hyperthyroidism and ophthalmopathy.

This chain links TRBV7-2 with TRBJ2-5, with a tentative D call TRBD1 (6 bases). The TCR sequence derives from a man in his forties or fifties with Graves disease. The material sequenced was peripheral blood mononuclear cells (PBMCs), taken at new diagnosis, from a patient treated with antithyroid drugs. The CDR3, as DNA: TGTGCCAGCAGCTTATTACAGGGAACCGACCAAGAGACCCAGTACTTC. Translated, it gives CASSLLQGTDQETQYF.